At least ten counts were recorded for the clone carrying this T cell receptor beta chain. This sample was included in a study of blood T cells in healthy people across ages. The second PCR ran roughly 7 to 12 cycles with a sample-barcoded 5' primer and J-beta primers. Unique molecular identifiers of 12 random nucleotides labeled each cDNA. TCRdb processed the 5' RACE reads anew with MiXCR; each CDR3 protein has one entry. This repertoire shows 700,000 or so distinct CDR3 sequences, roughly 41% found once; its top ten account for around 32%. Trimming removed 4 bases from V and 6 bases from J, with 12 bases in between. The germline V gene encodes CDR1 SQVTM and CDR2 ANQGSEA. This CDR3 has 13 amino acids.

This clonotype was sampled from an elderly man in good health. The chain joins TRBV29-1 to TRBJ1-4, with no clear D. The sequenced sample was blood. CDR3 residues: CSVAGFGHEKLFF. The DNA for the CDR3 is TGCAGCGTTGCCGGGTTTGGGCATGAAAAACTGTTTTTT.